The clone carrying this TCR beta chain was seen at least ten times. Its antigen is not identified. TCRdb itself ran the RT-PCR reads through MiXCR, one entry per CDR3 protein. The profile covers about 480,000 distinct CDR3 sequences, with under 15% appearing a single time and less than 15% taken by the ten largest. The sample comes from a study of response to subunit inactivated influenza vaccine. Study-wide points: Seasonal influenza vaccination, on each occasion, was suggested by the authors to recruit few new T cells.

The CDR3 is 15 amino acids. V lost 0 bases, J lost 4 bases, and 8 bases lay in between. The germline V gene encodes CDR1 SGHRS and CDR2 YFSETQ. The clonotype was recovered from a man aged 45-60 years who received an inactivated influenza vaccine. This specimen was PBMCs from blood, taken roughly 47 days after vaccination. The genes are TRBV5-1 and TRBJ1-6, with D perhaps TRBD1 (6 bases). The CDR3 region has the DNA TGCGCCAGCAGCTTGGGACAGGTTTATAATTCACCCCTCCACTTT. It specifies CASSLGQVYNSPLHF.